Listed below are T cell receptor beta chains from one sample, sequenced in a study of T cells in localized non-small cell lung cancer. TCRdb's table, derived via immunoSEQ multiplex PCR, lists solely in-frame clones and lacks some. Of approximately 5,500 clones detected, more than 25% appear once; the ten largest clones hold approximately 5%. The sample consisted of lung tumor tissue, taken before any cancer treatment. The receptors were gathered from a female donor older than 55 with stage I lung adenocarcinoma. Each CDR3 is given with its conserved first and last residue. The D gene is left open where the match is weak. Only part of the rows carry a size: once, few, many, or a class if the clone is expanded.

d_gene,v_gene,j_gene,abundance,CDR3nt,CDR3aa
NA,TRBV11-3,TRBJ2-6,NA,TGTGCCAGCAGCCAGAAACTACGGGGCGCAACTGGGGCCAACGTCCTGACTTTC,CASSQKLRGATGANVLTF
NA,TRBV30,TRBJ2-3,NA,TGTGCCTGGAGTGTACGAAGGGGCTACACAGATACGCAGTATTTT,CAWSVRRGYTDTQYF
TRBD2,TRBV30,TRBJ2-1,NA,TGTGCCTGGAGTGCAGGGACTAGCGGTTTGAATGAGCAGTTCTTC,CAWSAGTSGLNEQFF
NA,TRBV6-8,TRBJ2-2,medium-sized,TGTGCCAGCAGTTTCGGGGGAGGGGAGCTGTTTTTT,CASSFGGGELFF
TRBD2,TRBV12-5,TRBJ2-1,NA,TGTGCTCGCGGGCGGGAGGGCCTGGGTGAGCAGTTCTTC,CARGREGLGEQFF
TRBD2,TRBV6-8,TRBJ2-3,NA,TGTGCCAGCAGTGCCGGACTAGACACAGATACGCAGTATTTT,CASSAGLDTDTQYF
TRBD1,TRBV19,TRBJ1-6,once,TGTGCCAGTAGTTCCTTGACAGGGGCTCTTAATTCACCCCTCCACTTT,CASSSLTGALNSPLHF
NA,TRBV19,TRBJ2-7,NA,TGTGCCAGTAGTCCCATTTCGGGCCTCCCGCCCTACGAGCAGTACTTC,CASSPISGLPPYEQYF
NA,TRBV11-3,TRBJ1-2,medium-sized,TGTGCCAGCAGCACCCAGGGGATCTACTATGGCTACACCTTC,CASSTQGIYYGYTF
NA,TRBV29-1,TRBJ1-1,NA,TGCAGCGCCTCTTTACCGACAGATAACACTGAAGCTTTCTTT,CSASLPTDNTEAFF
TRBD1,TRBV6-8,TRBJ2-3,NA,TGTGCCAGCAGCAGGACAGGGGCCGACACAGATACGCAGTATTTT,CASSRTGADTDTQYF
NA,TRBV10-2,TRBJ2-1,once,TGCGCCAGCAGGGGGGACTTGGACAATGAGCAGTTCTTC,CASRGDLDNEQFF
NA,TRBV29-1,TRBJ1-1,medium-sized,TGCAGCGTTGTACGGGCTATTGGGCGACAAATGAACACTGAAGCTTTCTTT,CSVVRAIGRQMNTEAFF
TRBD2,TRBV9,TRBJ2-7,NA,TGTGCCAGCGGGACTAGCGGGGAGGTCGAGCAGTACTTC,CASGTSGEVEQYF
TRBD1,TRBV4-1,TRBJ2-5,few,TGCGCCAGCAGCCAAGATTGGGACAGGGGGGAGACCCAGTACTTC,CASSQDWDRGETQYF
TRBD1,TRBV18,TRBJ1-1,NA,TGTGCCAGCTCACCCAGGGACAGCCCGAACACTGAAGCTTTCTTT,CASSPRDSPNTEAFF
NA,TRBV18,TRBJ2-3,NA,TGTGCCAGCTCACCACCGATCTCTAGCACAGATACGCAGTATTTT,CASSPPISSTDTQYF
TRBD1,TRBV10-3,TRBJ2-7,NA,TGTGCCAGCAGTGAGACAGGGAACTACGAGCAGTACTTC,CASSETGNYEQYF
TRBD2,TRBV29-1,TRBJ2-3,NA,TGCAGCGTTCGACTAGCGATAGATACGCAGTATTTT,CSVRLAIDTQYF
TRBD2,TRBV11-3,TRBJ2-5,NA,TGTGCCAGCAGCCAAGGTGGTAGCGGGAGGGGGGAGACCCAGTACTTC,CASSQGGSGRGETQYF
NA,TRBV6-8,TRBJ2-2,NA,TGTGCCATCAGCCAGGGAACCGGGGAGCTGTTTTTT,CAISQGTGELFF
NA,TRBV11-3,TRBJ2-5,NA,TGTGCCAGCAGTTCCGACAGGCGGGGAGAGACCCAGTACTTC,CASSSDRRGETQYF
NA,TRBV7-2,TRBJ1-1,few,TGTGCCAGCAGCTTAGGCGGGGTTTCGGAAGCTTTCTTT,CASSLGGVSEAFF
NA,TRBV30,TRBJ1-2,few,TGTGCCTGGAGTGTACTGGACAGTCCCCTCGGCTACACCTTC,CAWSVLDSPLGYTF
TRBD1,TRBV6-8,TRBJ2-7,NA,TGTGCCAGCGGTGGCCTACCGGGACAGGGTTCCTACGAGCAGTACTTC,CASGGLPGQGSYEQYF
NA,TRBV18,TRBJ2-7,few,TGTGCCAGCTCAACCGACGCGGGCGGCGAGCAGTACTTC,CASSTDAGGEQYF
TRBD1,TRBV11-3,TRBJ1-1,few,TGTGCCAGCAGCCTTTCAGACAGGGTTACTGAAGCTTTCTTT,CASSLSDRVTEAFF